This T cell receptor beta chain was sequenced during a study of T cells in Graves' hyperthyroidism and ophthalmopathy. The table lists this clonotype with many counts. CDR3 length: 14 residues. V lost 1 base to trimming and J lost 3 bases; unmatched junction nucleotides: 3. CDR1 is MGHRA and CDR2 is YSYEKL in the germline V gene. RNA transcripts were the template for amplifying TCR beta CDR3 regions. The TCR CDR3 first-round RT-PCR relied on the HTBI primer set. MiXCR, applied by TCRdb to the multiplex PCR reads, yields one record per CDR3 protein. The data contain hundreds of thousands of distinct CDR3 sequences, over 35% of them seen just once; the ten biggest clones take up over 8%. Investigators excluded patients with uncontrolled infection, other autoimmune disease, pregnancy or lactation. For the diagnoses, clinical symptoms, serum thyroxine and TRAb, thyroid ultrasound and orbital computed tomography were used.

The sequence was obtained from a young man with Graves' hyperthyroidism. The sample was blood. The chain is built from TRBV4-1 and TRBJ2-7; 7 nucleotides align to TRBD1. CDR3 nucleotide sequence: TGCGCCAGCAGCCAAGCCGGGACAGACTACGAGCAGTACTTC. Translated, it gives CASSQAGTDYEQYF.